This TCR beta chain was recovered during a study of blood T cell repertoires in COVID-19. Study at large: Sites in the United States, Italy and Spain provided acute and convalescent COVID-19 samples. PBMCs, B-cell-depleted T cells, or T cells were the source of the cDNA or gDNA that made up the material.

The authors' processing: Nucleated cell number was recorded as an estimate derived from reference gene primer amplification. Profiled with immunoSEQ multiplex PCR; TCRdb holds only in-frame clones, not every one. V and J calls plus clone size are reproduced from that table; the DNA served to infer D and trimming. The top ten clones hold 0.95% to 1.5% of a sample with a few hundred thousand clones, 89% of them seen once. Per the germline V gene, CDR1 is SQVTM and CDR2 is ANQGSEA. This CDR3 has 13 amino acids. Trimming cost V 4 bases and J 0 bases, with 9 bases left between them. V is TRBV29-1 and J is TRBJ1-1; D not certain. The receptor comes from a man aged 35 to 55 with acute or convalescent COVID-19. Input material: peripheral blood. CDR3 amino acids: CSVGGVLNTEAFF. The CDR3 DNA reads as TGCAGCGTTGGGGGAGTACTGAACACTGAAGCTTTCTTT.